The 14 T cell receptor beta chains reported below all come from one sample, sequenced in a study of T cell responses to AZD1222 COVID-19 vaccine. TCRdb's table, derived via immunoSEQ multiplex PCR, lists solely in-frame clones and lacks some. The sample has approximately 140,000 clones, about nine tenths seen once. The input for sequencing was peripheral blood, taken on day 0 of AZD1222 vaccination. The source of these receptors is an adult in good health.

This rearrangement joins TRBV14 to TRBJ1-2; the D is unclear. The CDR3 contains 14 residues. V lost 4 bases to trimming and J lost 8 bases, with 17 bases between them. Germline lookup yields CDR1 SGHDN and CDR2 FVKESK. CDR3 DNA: TGTGCCAGCAGCCCTCACCTCTCCGGCGAGGGCTACACCTTC. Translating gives CASSPHLSGEGYTF.

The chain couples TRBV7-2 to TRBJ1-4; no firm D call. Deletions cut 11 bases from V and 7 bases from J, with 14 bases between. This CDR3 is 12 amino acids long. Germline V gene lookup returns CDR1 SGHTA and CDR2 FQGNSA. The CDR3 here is CASGRPGEKLFF. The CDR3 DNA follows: TGTGCCTCGGGCCGACCGGGTGAAAAACTGTTTTTT.

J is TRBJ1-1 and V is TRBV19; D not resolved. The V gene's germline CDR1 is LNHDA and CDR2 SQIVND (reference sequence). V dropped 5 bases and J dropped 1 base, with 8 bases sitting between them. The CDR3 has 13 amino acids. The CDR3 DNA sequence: TGTGCCAGTAGTGCAGGTCGGAACACTGAAGCTTTCTTT. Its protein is CASSAGRNTEAFF. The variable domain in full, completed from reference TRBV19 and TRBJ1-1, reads DGGITQSPKYLFRKEGQNVTLSCEQNLNHDAMYWYRQDPGQGLRLIYYSQIVNDFQKGDIAEGYSVSREKKESFPLTVTSAQKNPTAFYLCASSAGRNTEAFFGQGTRLTVV.

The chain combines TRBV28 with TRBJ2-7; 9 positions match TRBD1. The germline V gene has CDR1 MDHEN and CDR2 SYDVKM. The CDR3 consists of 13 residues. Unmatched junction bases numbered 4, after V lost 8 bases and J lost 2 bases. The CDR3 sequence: CASGTGPTYEQYF. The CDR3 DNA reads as TGTGCCAGCGGGACAGGGCCCACCTACGAGCAGTACTTC.

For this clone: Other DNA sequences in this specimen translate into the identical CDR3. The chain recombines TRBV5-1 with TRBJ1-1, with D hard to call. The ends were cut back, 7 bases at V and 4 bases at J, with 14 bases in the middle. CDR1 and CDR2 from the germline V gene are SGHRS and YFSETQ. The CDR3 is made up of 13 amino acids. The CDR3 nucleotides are TGCGCCAGCTCCGGGTCAGGAGGCACTGAAGCTTTCTTT. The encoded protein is CASSGSGGTEAFF.

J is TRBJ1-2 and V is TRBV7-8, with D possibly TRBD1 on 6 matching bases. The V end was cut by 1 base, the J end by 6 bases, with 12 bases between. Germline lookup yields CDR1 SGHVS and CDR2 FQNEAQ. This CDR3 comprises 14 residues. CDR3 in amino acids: CASSLEQGLHGYTF. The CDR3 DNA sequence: TGTGCCAGCAGCTTAGAACAGGGTCTGCATGGCTACACCTTC.

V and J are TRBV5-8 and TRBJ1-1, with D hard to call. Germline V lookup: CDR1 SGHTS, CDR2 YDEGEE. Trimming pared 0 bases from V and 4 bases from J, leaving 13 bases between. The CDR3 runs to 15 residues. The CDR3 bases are TGTGCCAGCAGCTTGGGTGAATGGGTTGGCACTGAAGCTTTCTTT. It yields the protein CASSLGEWVGTEAFF.

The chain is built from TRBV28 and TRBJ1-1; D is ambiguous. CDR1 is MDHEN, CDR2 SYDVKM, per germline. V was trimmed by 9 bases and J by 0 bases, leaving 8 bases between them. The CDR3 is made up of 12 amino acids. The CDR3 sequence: CASGVLNTEAFF. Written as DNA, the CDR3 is TGTGCCAGTGGGGTTCTGAACACTGAAGCTTTCTTT.

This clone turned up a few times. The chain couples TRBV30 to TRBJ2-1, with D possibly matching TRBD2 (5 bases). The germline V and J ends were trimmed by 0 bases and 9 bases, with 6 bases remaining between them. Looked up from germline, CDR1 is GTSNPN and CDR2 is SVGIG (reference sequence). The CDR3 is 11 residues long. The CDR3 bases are TGTGCCTGGAGTGTAGGAGGTGAGCAGTTCTTC. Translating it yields CAWSVGGEQFF.

DNA for the CDR3: TGTGCCAGCAGCGCGGGACTTTCGAACTATGGCTACACCTTC. Translated: CASSAGLSNYGYTF. The rearrangement uses TRBV7-3 and TRBJ1-2, with a tentative D call TRBD1 (5 bases). The CDR3 is made up of 14 amino acids. Between the trimmed V and J ends, which lost 5 bases and 2 bases, there was a span of 12 bases. Germline V gene lookup returns CDR1 SGHTA and CDR2 FQGTGA.

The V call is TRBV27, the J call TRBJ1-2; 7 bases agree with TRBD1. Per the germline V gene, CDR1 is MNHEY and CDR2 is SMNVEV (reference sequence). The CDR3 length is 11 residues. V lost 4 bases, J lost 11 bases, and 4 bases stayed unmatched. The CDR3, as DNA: TGTGCCAGCAGTTCGAGGGGGCGGTACACCTTC. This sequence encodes CASSSRGRYTF.

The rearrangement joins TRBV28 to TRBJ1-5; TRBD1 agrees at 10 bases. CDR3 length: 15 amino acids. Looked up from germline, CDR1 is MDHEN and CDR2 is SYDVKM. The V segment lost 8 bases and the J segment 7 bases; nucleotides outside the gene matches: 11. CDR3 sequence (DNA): TGTGCCAGCGGACGGGGGGGGACAGGGGACCAGCCCCAGCATTTT. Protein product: CASGRGGTGDQPQHF.

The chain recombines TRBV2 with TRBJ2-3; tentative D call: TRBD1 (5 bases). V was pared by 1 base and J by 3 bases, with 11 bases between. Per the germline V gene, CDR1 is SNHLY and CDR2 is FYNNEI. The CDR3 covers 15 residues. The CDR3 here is CASSEEQGATDTQYF. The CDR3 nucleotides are TGTGCCAGCAGTGAAGAGCAGGGTGCGACAGATACGCAGTATTTT.

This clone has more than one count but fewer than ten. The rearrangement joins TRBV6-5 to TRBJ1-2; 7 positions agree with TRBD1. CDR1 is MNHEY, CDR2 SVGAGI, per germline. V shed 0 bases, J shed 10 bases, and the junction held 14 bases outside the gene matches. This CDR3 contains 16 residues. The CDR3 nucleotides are TGTGCCAGCAGTTACTCGTTCGCCGGACAGGTTTCCGACTACACCTTC. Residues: CASSYSFAGQVSDYTF.